Listed here are 17 T cell receptor beta chains from one sample, sequenced in a study of T cells in Graves' hyperthyroidism and ophthalmopathy. The TCR beta CDR3 regions underwent amplification using RNA transcripts as the source. Carried out on the TCR CDR3, a first-round RT-PCR used the HTBI primer set. A single record per CDR3 protein comes from TCRdb applying MiXCR to the multiplex PCR reads. The sample has about 270,000 distinct CDR3 sequences, about 25% seen once. Source material: blood. The receptors derive from a man aged 40-49 years with Graves' hyperthyroidism that later progressed to Graves' ophthalmopathy.

This clonotype occurred many times. This may be a read error: a much more frequent sequence differs by one nucleotide. The chain couples TRBV2 to TRBJ2-5; TRBD1 matches at 8 bases. The CDR3 spans 13 residues. Germline values: CDR1 SNHLY, CDR2 FYNNEI. J lost 4 bases, V lost 3 bases, and 1 base had no gene match. The CDR3 DNA is TGTGCCAGCAGTGACAGGGGGCGAGAGACCCAGTACTTC. It encodes CASSDRGRETQYF. The variable domain in full, completed from reference TRBV2 and TRBJ2-5, reads EPEVTQTPSHQVTQMGQEVILRCVPISNHLYFYWYRQILGQKVEFLVSFYNNEISEKSEIFDDQFSVERPDGSNFTLKIRSTKLEDSAMYFCASSDRGRETQYFGPGTRLLVL.

In its sample, this clonotype was seen many times. This chain joins TRBV2 and TRBJ1-2; no definite D call. Germline-derived CDR1 and CDR2 are SNHLY and FYNNEI. V was trimmed by 0 bases and J by 8 bases, leaving 10 bases between them. The CDR3 is made up of 13 amino acids. The CDR3 loop is CASSEALSAGYTF. DNA of the CDR3: TGTGCCAGCAGTGAAGCGCTTTCAGCGGGCTACACCTTC. The full variable domain, its missing parts supplied by reference TRBV2 and TRBJ1-2, is EPEVTQTPSHQVTQMGQEVILRCVPISNHLYFYWYRQILGQKVEFLVSFYNNEISEKSEIFDDQFSVERPDGSNFTLKIRSTKLEDSAMYFCASSEALSAGYTFGSGTRLTVV.

The chain couples TRBV6-1 to TRBJ1-1, with a possible D match to TRBD1 (6 bases). Germline V gene lookup returns CDR1 MNHNS and CDR2 SASEGT. The CDR3 loop spans 13 amino acids. Trimming took 7 bases from V and 5 from J, leaving 14 bases between them. CDR3 protein: CASTTTGRTEAFF. CDR3 sequence (DNA): TGTGCCAGCACTACAACAGGGCGGACTGAAGCTTTCTTT.

This clonotype was seen at least ten times. This sequence joins TRBV30 and TRBJ1-5; D is ambiguous. Germline-derived CDR1 and CDR2 are GTSNPN and SVGIG (reference sequence). V shed 0 bases and J shed 3 bases, with 6 bases lying between them. The CDR3 loop spans 13 amino acids. The CDR3 sequence is CAWSVDLNQPQHF. The CDR3 DNA follows: TGTGCCTGGAGTGTAGACCTCAATCAGCCCCAGCATTTT.

Many counts were recorded for this clonotype. The chain joins TRBV7-9 to TRBJ1-2; D is unclear. The CDR3 runs 13 residues. The V end was cut by 0 bases, the J end by 4 bases, with 6 bases between. The germline CDR1 and CDR2 sequences are SEHNR and FQNEAQ (reference sequence). The CDR3 sequence is CASSLAGSYGYTF. CDR3 coding DNA: TGTGCCAGCAGCTTAGCGGGCAGCTATGGCTACACCTTC.

The sample holds many counts of this clonotype. The chain recombines TRBV20-1 with TRBJ2-2, with D possibly TRBD2 on 5 matching bases. The CDR3 length is 14 residues. The germline V gene has CDR1 DFQATT and CDR2 SNEGSKA (reference sequence). The V end was cut by 1 base, the J end by 5 bases, with 11 bases between. The CDR3 bases are TGCAGTGCTAGAGTAGCGTGGGTGACCGGGGAGCTGTTTTTT. It codes for CSARVAWVTGELFF.

This clonotype was found many times. The chain couples TRBV19 to TRBJ1-5; D is uncertain. V dropped 8 bases and J dropped 0 bases, with 11 bases sitting between them. The CDR3 is 14 amino acids. CDR1 is LNHDA and CDR2 is SQIVND in the germline V gene (reference sequence). The chain's CDR3 is CASWGRYSNQPQHF. The CDR3 DNA reads TGTGCCAGTTGGGGTCGATATAGCAATCAGCCCCAGCATTTT.

This clonotype has just one count. The CDR3 coding sequence is TGTGCCAGCTCTCGGGACAGGGAGTTGAGGGGCTACACCTTC. Amino acids: CASSRDRELRGYTF. This sequence joins TRBV2 and TRBJ1-2; 9 bases map to TRBD1. CDR1 is SNHLY and CDR2 is FYNNEI in the germline V gene. The CDR3 runs 14 residues. V was clipped by 8 bases and J by 8 bases; unmatched bases: 12.

This clonotype was recorded many times. The V call is TRBV12-3 or TRBV12-4, the J call TRBJ2-7; a weak D match, TRBD1 (5 bases). Trimming pared 2 bases from V and 3 bases from J, leaving 14 bases between. This CDR3 is built from 15 residues. CDR3 sequence (DNA): TGTGCCAGCAGTTTATTGCGGCAGGGCAGCTACGAGCAGTACTTC. Protein product: CASSLLRQGSYEQYF.

In its sample, this clonotype was seen many times. The rearrangement links TRBV12-3 or TRBV12-4 to TRBJ2-7, with 7 bases matching TRBD2. V was pared by 3 bases and J by 7 bases, with 6 bases of the junction left unmatched. The CDR3 loop spans 13 amino acids. This CDR3 reads CASSFSGRGEQYF. CDR3 nucleotides: TGTGCCAGCAGTTTTAGCGGGCGCGGGGAGCAGTACTTC.

The table lists this clonotype with many counts. V gene TRBV7-8 combines with J gene TRBJ2-2, with 8 bases that match TRBD1. The CDR3 has 15 residues. Germline lookup yields CDR1 SGHVS and CDR2 FQNEAQ. Trimming removed 5 bases from V and 1 base from J; junction bases left unmatched: 3. The CDR3 DNA is TGTGCCAGCAGCCCCGGGACAGGGAACACCGGGGAGCTGTTTTTT. Translation gives CASSPGTGNTGELFF.

There are many counts of this clonotype. The CDR3 protein is CASSQPRSGPMNTEAFF. In DNA form, the CDR3 reads TGCGCCAGCAGCCAACCTAGATCCGGGCCCATGAACACTGAAGCTTTCTTT. The chain uses TRBV4-1 and TRBJ1-1; no clear D. V lost 2 bases and J lost 0, with 16 bases in between. This CDR3 contains 17 residues. Germline CDR1 and CDR2: MGHRA and YSYEKL.

This clonotype was seen repeatedly, ten times or more. This chain connects TRBV4-2 to TRBJ2-7, with 9 bases fitting TRBD2. This CDR3 is built from 14 residues. Looked up from germline, CDR1 is LGHNA and CDR2 is YNFKEQ. The V and J ends lost 2 bases and 1 base, in that order; junction bases with no gene match: 0. This chain's CDR3 is CASSQLAGSYEQYF. The CDR3 DNA follows: TGTGCCAGCAGCCAACTAGCGGGATCCTACGAGCAGTACTTC.

This clonotype was recorded at least ten times. The V call is TRBV20-1, the J call TRBJ2-7, with 9 bases fitting TRBD1. This CDR3 comprises 15 residues. Germline CDR1 DFQATT, CDR2 SNEGSKA (reference sequence). V lost 2 bases and J lost 5; bases outside the gene matches: 10. The CDR3 spells CSARNPGQGIHEQYF. The CDR3 DNA reads TGCAGTGCTAGAAACCCGGGACAGGGCATCCACGAGCAGTACTTC.

At least ten counts were recorded for this clonotype. The chain combines TRBV30 with TRBJ1-2; D is possibly TRBD1 (5 bases). CDR1 is GTSNPN and CDR2 is SVGIG in the germline V gene (reference sequence). The length of the CDR3 is 14 residues. With 1 base removed from V and 4 bases from J, the gap between germline ends came to 13 bases. The DNA for the CDR3 is TGTGCCTGGAGTGAGGGACGAACCGTCTATGGCTACACCTTC. Its translation: CAWSEGRTVYGYTF.

This clonotype came up many times. The gene calls are TRBV30 and TRBJ1-1; D might be TRBD1 (6 bases). Trimming cost V 4 bases and J 11 bases, with 20 bases left between them. CDR1 and CDR2 from the germline V gene are GTSNPN and SVGIG (reference sequence). CDR3 length equals 13 residues. CDR3: CAWTGGLGELAFF. CDR3 DNA sequence: TGTGCCTGGACCGGGGGCCTGGGGGAACTTGCTTTCTTT. Full variable domain (missing parts from reference TRBV30 and TRBJ1-1): SQTIHQWPATLVQPVGSPLSLECTVEGTSNPNLYWYRQAAGRGLQLLFYSVGIGQISSEVPQNLSASRPQDRQFILSSKKLLLSDSGFYLCAWTGGLGELAFFGQGTRLTVV.

This chain uses TRBV28 with TRBJ2-7; D gene unclear. Germline CDR1 reads MDHEN; CDR2 reads SYDVKM. The CDR3 is 15 amino acids. The V end was cut by 4 bases, the J end by 0 bases, with 13 bases between. The CDR3 spells CASSSPQKSSYEQYF. As DNA, the CDR3 is TGTGCCAGCAGTTCACCGCAGAAAAGCTCCTACGAGCAGTACTTC.